Shown below are 25 T cell receptor beta chains from a single sample sequenced in a study of beta chain features in type 1 diabetes. The study reverse transcribed the entire isolated RNA, so it sequenced expressed TCRB transcripts. Generated by immunoSEQ multiplex PCR, the TCRdb table keeps only in-frame clones and is missing some. The table includes about half a million clones, 10% to 12% detected once. The sequenced sample consisted of naive CD4+ T cells from blood. The receptors here all came from a woman aged 18-29 years in good health.

V is TRBV5-1 and J is TRBJ1-6; 8 nucleotides match TRBD1. This CDR3 comprises 15 residues. The V segment lost 5 bases and the J segment 7 bases; nucleotides outside the gene matches: 8. The germline CDR1 and CDR2 sequences are SGHRS and YFSETQ. The CDR3 region has the DNA TGCGCCAGCAGTTGGATGGGACAGGCAAATTCACCCCTCCACTTT. Its protein is CASSWMGQANSPLHF.

The CDR3 nucleotides read TGTGCCAGCAGCGGAGGACAGGGTTATAGTGAAGCTTTCTTT. Protein: CASSGGQGYSEAFF. The genes are TRBV5-4 and TRBJ1-1; 8 nucleotides line up with TRBD1. The length of the CDR3 is 14 residues. In germline, CDR1 is SGHNT, CDR2 YYREEE (reference sequence). V was clipped by 4 bases and J by 7 bases; unmatched bases: 9. The full variable domain, completed using reference TRBV5-4 and TRBJ1-1, is ETGVTQSPTHLIKTRGQQVTLRCSSQSGHNTVSWYQQALGQGPQFIFQYYREEENGRGNFPPRFSGLQFPNYSSELNVNALELDDSALYLCASSGGQGYSEAFFGQGTRLTVV.

Only a few counts were recorded for this clone. The chain couples TRBV7-2 to TRBJ2-1; D unclear. Germline CDR1 SGHTA, CDR2 FQGNSA. The CDR3 is 13 amino acids. Trimming cost V 3 bases and J 5 bases, with 8 bases left between them. The chain's CDR3 is CASSFVANNEQFF. CDR3 in DNA: TGTGCCAGCAGCTTTGTGGCCAACAATGAGCAGTTCTTC. The complete variable domain, with remaining parts taken from reference TRBV7-2 and TRBJ2-1, reads GAGVSQSPSNKVTEKGKDVELRCDPISGHTALYWYRQSLGQGLEFLIYFQGNSAPDKSGLPSDRFSAERTGGSVSTLTIQRTQQEDSAVYLCASSFVANNEQFFGPGTRLTVL.

This clone was detected only a few times. The rearrangement links TRBV9 to TRBJ2-3; 9 nucleotides line up with TRBD2. The CDR3 extends over 16 amino acids. Trimming took 0 bases from V and 8 from J; bases not matched to a gene: 10. Germline assignment: CDR1 SGDLS and CDR2 YYNGEE. CDR3 loop: CASSVEPAGGRGTQYF. CDR3 in DNA: TGTGCCAGCAGCGTAGAGCCAGCGGGGGGTCGAGGTACGCAGTATTTT.

This clone was seen only a few times. The rearrangement uses TRBV28 and TRBJ2-1, with D perhaps TRBD2 (5 bases). The V and J ends lost 4 bases and 12 bases respectively, with 7 bases between them. The CDR3 length is 10 residues. The V gene's germline CDR1 is MDHEN and CDR2 SYDVKM. The CDR3 sequence is CASSSSGQFF. DNA for the CDR3: TGTGCCAGCAGTTCAAGCGGGCAGTTCTTC.

This clone was seen a handful of times. This rearrangement joins TRBV5-1 to TRBJ2-1; D unresolved. The CDR3 sequence is 14 residues long. V was cut by 0 bases and J by 6 bases, with 10 bases left in between. Germline loops: CDR1 SGHRS, CDR2 YFSETQ. In nucleotides, the CDR3 is TGCGCCAGCAGCTTGGTGGTGGGGATCAATGAGCAGTTCTTC. It encodes CASSLVVGINEQFF. Variable domain in full (rest from reference TRBV5-1 and TRBJ2-1): KAGVTQTPRYLIKTRGQQVTLSCSPISGHRSVSWYQQTPGQGLQFLFEYFSETQRNKGNFPGRFSGRQFSNSRSEMNVSTLELGDSALYLCASSLVVGINEQFFGPGTRLTVL.

This clone appeared a few times. J is TRBJ2-3 and V is TRBV29-1; 7 positions agree with TRBD1. After removal of 4 bases from V and 2 bases from J, the junction contained 6 bases not matched to a gene. This CDR3 spans 14 amino acids. CDR1 SQVTM and CDR2 ANQGSEA come from the germline V gene. DNA of the CDR3: TGCAGCGTTGTAGGCCAGGGGGACACAGATACGCAGTATTTT. Translating it yields CSVVGQGDTDTQYF.

The chain couples TRBV18 to TRBJ2-7; 7 nucleotides match TRBD1. J was trimmed by 2 bases and V by 1 base; bases with no gene match: 11. The CDR3 sequence is 17 residues long. Germline values: CDR1 KGHSH, CDR2 LQKENI. CDR3 loop: CASSPLLDRDPTYEQYV. The CDR3 coding sequence is TGTGCCAGCTCACCACTCCTCGACAGGGATCCCACCTACGAGCAGTACGTC.

This clone was seen a few times. This chain connects TRBV7-2 to TRBJ2-7; no definite D call. The germline gives CDR1 SGHTA, CDR2 FQGNSA. The CDR3 extends over 15 amino acids. V was cut by 1 base and J by 0 bases, with 10 bases left in between. CDR3 in amino acids: CASSLEFSYSYEQYF. The CDR3 region has the DNA TGTGCCAGCAGCTTAGAATTCAGTTACTCCTACGAGCAGTACTTC. The variable domain in full, completed from reference TRBV7-2 and TRBJ2-7, reads GAGVSQSPSNKVTEKGKDVELRCDPISGHTALYWYRQSLGQGLEFLIYFQGNSAPDKSGLPSDRFSAERTGGSVSTLTIQRTQQEDSAVYLCASSLEFSYSYEQYFGPGTRLTVT.

The V gene is TRBV4-2, the J gene TRBJ2-1; D gene uncertain. Germline V lookup: CDR1 LGHNA, CDR2 YNFKEQ. CDR3 length equals 16 residues. Deletions cut 1 base from V and 1 base from J, with 11 bases between. The CDR3 loop reads CASSQVLRGSYNEQFF. The CDR3 nucleotides are TGTGCCAGCAGCCAAGTACTCCGTGGATCCTACAATGAGCAGTTCTTC.

V is TRBV27 and J is TRBJ1-2; TRBD1 matches 7 bases. This CDR3 is built from 12 residues. The junction had 4 bases not matched to a gene; V was cut back by 6 bases and J by 6 bases. The V gene's germline CDR1 is MNHEY and CDR2 SMNVEV (reference sequence). The CDR3 nucleotides read TGTGCCAGCAGCGATACAGGGGATGGCTACACCTTC. It translates to CASSDTGDGYTF.

A few counts support this clone. The V and J genes are TRBV27 and TRBJ2-3, with unresolved D. The germline V and J ends were trimmed by 2 bases and 7 bases, with 10 bases remaining between them. This CDR3 has 13 amino acids. Germline-derived CDR1 and CDR2 are MNHEY and SMNVEV (reference sequence). As DNA, the CDR3 is TGTGCCAGCAGTTTAATGGCAGTCAATACGCAGTATTTT. It is translated as CASSLMAVNTQYF.

Only a few counts were recorded for this clone. V usage is TRBV30 and J usage is TRBJ1-4; TRBD1 matches at 11 bases. Germline V gene sequence: CDR1 GTSNPN, CDR2 SVGIG (reference sequence). This CDR3 comprises 18 residues. Germline trimming cut 1 base from V and 5 bases from J; bases unmatched to any gene: 12. CDR3 protein: CAWSADRGLLGSNEKLFF. The CDR3 nucleotides are TGTGCCTGGAGTGCGGACAGGGGGCTACTTGGTTCCAATGAAAAACTGTTTTTT.

This clone was counted only a few times. This chain's CDR3 is CASSPTGQGISGANVLTF. The CDR3 DNA follows: TGCGCCAGCAGCCCTACGGGACAGGGCATCTCTGGGGCCAACGTCCTGACTTTC. The rearrangement uses TRBV4-1 and TRBJ2-6; 9 bases are shared with TRBD1. The CDR3 sequence is 18 residues long. Germline V gene sequence: CDR1 MGHRA, CDR2 YSYEKL. V trimming: 4 bases; J trimming: 0 bases; junction bases outside the gene matches: 7.

This clone appeared a few times. V and J are TRBV28 and TRBJ2-4, with no clear D. The germline V and J ends were trimmed by 6 bases and 7 bases, with 10 bases remaining between them. The CDR3 spans 12 residues. Germline assignment: CDR1 MDHEN and CDR2 SYDVKM. Here the CDR3 reads CASRTTHNIQYF. The CDR3 bases are TGTGCCAGCAGAACGACCCATAACATTCAGTACTTC.

This clone occurred a few times. The chain carries TRBV7-9 and TRBJ1-5; the D is unclear. The length of the CDR3 is 12 residues. Germline CDR1 SEHNR, CDR2 FQNEAQ (reference sequence). V was clipped by 3 bases and J by 5 bases, with 5 bases between them. The CDR3 coding sequence is TGTGCCAGCAGCTTGCCGGATCAGCCCCAGCATTTT. Translation gives CASSLPDQPQHF.

The chain uses TRBV28 and TRBJ2-2, with D possibly matching TRBD1 (7 bases). The CDR3 runs 13 residues. Between the trimmed V and J ends, which lost 6 bases and 5 bases, there was a span of 10 bases. CDR1 is MDHEN, CDR2 SYDVKM, per germline. The CDR3 sequence: CASRSGGTGELFF. In DNA, the CDR3 is TGTGCCAGCAGGTCAGGGGGGACCGGGGAGCTGTTTTTT.

CDR3 region: CASSRPGQTYGYTF. CDR3 coding DNA: TGTGCCAGCAGTCGGCCGGGGCAGACCTATGGCTACACCTTC. The V gene is TRBV28, the J gene TRBJ1-2; weak D call: TRBD1 (5 bases). The length of the CDR3 is 14 residues. Trimming cost V 5 bases and J 4 bases, with 14 bases left between them. Germline assignment: CDR1 MDHEN and CDR2 SYDVKM.

The chain couples TRBV13 to TRBJ1-1; 10 bases fit TRBD1. In germline, CDR1 is PRHDT, CDR2 FYEKMQ (reference sequence). Unmatched junction bases numbered 9, after V lost 5 bases and J lost 0 bases. There are 17 residues in the CDR3. The CDR3 loop reads CASSQRDRGYMNTEAFF. Written as DNA, the CDR3 is TGTGCCAGCAGCCAGCGGGACAGGGGATACATGAACACTGAAGCTTTCTTT. Full variable domain (rest looked up from reference TRBV13 and TRBJ1-1): AAGVIQSPRHLIKEKRETATLKCYPIPRHDTVYWYQQGPGQDPQFLISFYEKMQSDKGSIPDRFSAQQFSDYHSELNMSSLELGDSALYFCASSQRDRGYMNTEAFFGQGTRLTVV.

V usage is TRBV9 and J usage is TRBJ1-1; no definite D call. Deletions cut 10 bases from V and 1 base from J, with 23 bases between. CDR1 SGDLS and CDR2 YYNGEE come from the germline V gene. The CDR3 has 16 residues. This chain's CDR3 is CAGGPISLGGNTEAFF. As DNA, the CDR3 is TGTGCCGGAGGGCCCATATCCCTTGGAGGGAACACTGAAGCTTTCTTT.

This clone was seen repeatedly, ten times or more. The chain has TRBV29-1 and TRBJ2-7; D is uncertain. From germline, CDR1 is SQVTM and CDR2 ANQGSEA. This CDR3 comprises 12 residues. V was shortened by 4 bases and J by 4 bases, with 11 bases between the two germline ends. The CDR3 reads CSVVVTTYEQYF. CDR3 bases: TGCAGCGTTGTTGTAACAACGTACGAGCAGTACTTC.

This clone was recorded a few times. V and J are TRBV19 and TRBJ2-1; TRBD2 aligns across 7 bases. The J segment lost 2 bases and the V segment lost 4 bases, leaving 5 bases of the junction unmatched. Germline V gene data show CDR1 as LNHDA and CDR2 as SQIVND (reference sequence). The CDR3 covers 15 residues. The CDR3 sequence: CASSTRAGTYNEQFF. CDR3 in DNA: TGTGCCAGTAGTACTAGAGCGGGAACCTACAATGAGCAGTTCTTC.

V and J are TRBV30 and TRBJ2-6, with D maybe TRBD1 (5 bases). The CDR3 contains 16 residues. The V gene lost 5 bases and the J gene lost 2 bases, with 16 bases spanning the gap. Germline V lookup: CDR1 GTSNPN, CDR2 SVGIG (reference sequence). CDR3 amino acids: CAWDPLGAAGANVLTF. CDR3 sequence (DNA): TGTGCCTGGGATCCGCTTGGGGCGGCTGGGGCCAACGTCCTGACTTTC. Using reference TRBV30 and TRBJ2-6 for the parts outside the CDR3, the full variable domain is SQTIHQWPATLVQPVGSPLSLECTVEGTSNPNLYWYRQAAGRGLQLLFYSVGIGQISSEVPQNLSASRPQDRQFILSSKKLLLSDSGFYLCAWDPLGAAGANVLTFGAGSRLTVL.

There are a few counts of this clone. Other DNA sequences in this sample translate to the same CDR3. This sequence joins TRBV20-1 and TRBJ1-2; no reliable D call. CDR1 is DFQATT and CDR2 is SNEGSKA in the germline V gene (reference sequence). There are 9 residues in the CDR3. V lost 3 bases and J 8 bases, leaving 4 bases between the germline ends. The CDR3 spells CSASGGYTF. CDR3 DNA sequence: TGCAGTGCTAGCGGAGGCTACACCTTC.

This clone was seen a handful of times. This chain connects TRBV4-3 to TRBJ2-3; 13 nucleotides match TRBD2. Trimming removed 2 bases from V and 11 bases from J; junction bases left unmatched: 10. CDR3 size: 16 residues. The germline V gene encodes CDR1 LGHNA and CDR2 YSLEER. The CDR3 here is CASSQTLAGGPTEQYF. The DNA of the CDR3 is TGCGCCAGCAGCCAAACACTAGCGGGAGGGCCGACTGAGCAGTATTTT.